One and the same sample provided the 30 T cell receptor beta chains below, sequenced in a study of molecular identifiers for immune sequencing clone quantification. TCRdb re-called the PCR reads through MiXCR, storing one row per CDR3 protein. The sample lists more than 95,000 distinct CDR3 sequences, 20% to 25% seen once, with approximately 0.91% in the top ten. Sequenced: naive CD8+ T cells from blood, with Jurkat cell RNA spiked in. The subset: FACS-sorted CD8+CD4-CCR7+CD45RA+ naive T cells. The receptors stem from a human donor in good health. Some libraries in this study had Jurkat cell RNA spiked in.

This clonotype was picked up many times. This chain connects TRBV29-1 to TRBJ2-7; D might be TRBD1 (6 bases). This CDR3 comprises 14 residues. Germline V gives CDR1 SQVTM, CDR2 ANQGSEA. V lost 5 bases and J 2 bases, leaving 16 bases between the germline ends. The CDR3 reads CSVYKLTGTYEQYF. The CDR3 DNA reads as TGCAGCGTTTACAAGCTAACAGGGACCTACGAGCAGTACTTC.

The table lists this clonotype with a count of one. A much larger clone lies a single base off, so this may be a read error. This rearrangement joins TRBV27 to TRBJ1-1; 8 positions agree with TRBD1. From germline, CDR1 is MNHEY and CDR2 SMNVEV (reference sequence). This CDR3 is built from 14 residues. CDR3 coding DNA: TGTGCCAGCAGTTCAGGGGGCTGGGGCACTGGAGCTTTCTTT. This codes for CASSSGGWGTGAFF.

The sample holds many counts of this clonotype. Here the CDR3 reads CASSGLAVEQFF. CDR3 nucleotides: TGTGCCAGCAGCGGTCTTGCGGTGGAGCAGTTCTTC. The J gene is TRBJ2-1, the V gene TRBV7-9; D is ambiguous. The CDR3 extends over 12 amino acids. The V and J ends lost 5 bases and 10 bases respectively, with 12 bases between them. CDR1 and CDR2 (germline): SEHNR, FQNEAQ (reference sequence).

This chain links TRBV29-1 with TRBJ2-7; 12 bases map to TRBD1. Germline V lookup: CDR1 SQVTM, CDR2 ANQGSEA. CDR3 size: 14 residues. J gave up 4 bases and V 3 bases, and 4 bases lay outside the gene matches. Written as DNA, the CDR3 is TGCAGCGTTGATGGGGACAGGGGGCATTACGAGCAGTACTTC. Residues: CSVDGDRGHYEQYF.

This clonotype was seen many times. V gene TRBV5-6 combines with J gene TRBJ2-5; no firm D call. V was cut by 1 base and J by 3 bases, with 7 bases left in between. Per germline, CDR1 SGHDT and CDR2 YYEEEE. This CDR3 has 13 residues. The CDR3 coding sequence is TGTGCCAGCAGCTTGAGGCCAGAAGAGACCCAGTACTTC. This translates into CASSLRPEETQYF.

This clonotype was recorded many times. The chain recombines TRBV20-1 with TRBJ1-1, with D unresolved. Germline CDR1 is DFQATT and CDR2 is SNEGSKA (reference sequence). The CDR3 is 14 amino acids. V lost 0 bases and J lost 2, with 10 bases in between. The DNA of the CDR3 is TGCAGTGCTAGAGATGCGGGTTTCAACACTGAAGCTTTCTTT. It translates to CSARDAGFNTEAFF.

This clonotype was counted ten times or more. The chain couples TRBV4-1 to TRBJ2-1, with D possibly being TRBD1 or TRBD2 (6 bases each). The CDR3 spans 13 residues. Looked up from germline, CDR1 is MGHRA and CDR2 is YSYEKL. V lost 0 bases, J lost 9 bases, and 9 bases lay in between. CDR3 region: CASSQDWGAEQFF. The CDR3 DNA follows: TGCGCCAGCAGCCAAGATTGGGGGGCTGAGCAGTTCTTC.

A note on this clonotype: Being one base from a much bigger clone, this may be a read error. The chain couples TRBV6-6 to TRBJ2-7; 8 nucleotides match TRBD2. J gave up 7 bases and V 11 bases, and 7 bases lay outside the gene matches. The CDR3 covers 11 residues. Germline loops: CDR1 MNHNY, CDR2 SVGAGI (reference sequence). The CDR3 DNA sequence: TGTGCCTCGCGGGGGGCGGGAGAGCAGTACTTC. It specifies CASRGAGEQYF.

This clonotype was observed a single time. This may stem from a read error, because a much larger clone lies one nucleotide away. The chain couples TRBV6-1 to TRBJ1-1; D call uncertain. Germline assignment: CDR1 MNHNS and CDR2 SASEGT. V was clipped by 0 bases and J by 10 bases, with 12 bases between them. CDR3 length: 13 residues. CDR3 nucleotide sequence: TGTGCCAGCAGTGAAGCGCCGTCAGAAGGAGCTTTCTTT. Translating it yields CASSEAPSEGAFF.

This clonotype has at least ten counts. This chain uses TRBV28 with TRBJ1-1; D is unresolved. CDR3 length: 16 amino acids. Looked up from germline, CDR1 is MDHEN and CDR2 is SYDVKM. The V and J ends lost 2 bases and 4 bases respectively, with 17 bases between them. This CDR3 reads CASSLSVAGAGTEAFF. The DNA of the CDR3 is TGTGCCAGCAGTTTAAGCGTGGCGGGTGCGGGCACTGAAGCTTTCTTT.

The J gene is TRBJ2-5, the V gene TRBV4-1; weak D call: TRBD1 (6 bases). CDR3 length: 15 residues. V was shortened by 0 bases and J by 2 bases, with 10 bases between the two germline ends. Germline lookup yields CDR1 MGHRA and CDR2 YSYEKL. The CDR3 sequence is CASSQEYRAQETQYF. Here the CDR3 DNA reads TGCGCCAGCAGCCAAGAGTACAGGGCTCAAGAGACCCAGTACTTC.

Comments on this clonotype: This could be a read error, since a much larger clone is one nucleotide away. V gene TRBV29-1 combines with J gene TRBJ2-7; TRBD1 might be the D (6 bases). Per the germline V gene, CDR1 is SQVTM and CDR2 is ANQGSEA. The CDR3 spans 13 residues. Deletions cut 4 bases from V and 3 bases from J, with 13 bases between. The CDR3 region is CSVAQTGIYEQYF. For the CDR3, the DNA is TGCAGCGTTGCACAGACAGGCATCTACGAGCAGTACTTC.

This clonotype was detected many times. The chain is built from TRBV24-1 and TRBJ2-5, with 7 bases matching TRBD1. Trimming removed 6 bases from V and 4 bases from J; junction bases left unmatched: 1. The CDR3 loop spans 12 amino acids. Germline values: CDR1 KGHDR, CDR2 SFDVKD. CDR3 loop: CATSPGGETQYF. The CDR3 nucleotides read TGTGCCACCAGTCCAGGGGGAGAGACCCAGTACTTC.

This clonotype was counted many times. The chain employs TRBV3-1 and TRBJ1-2, with 8 bases fitting TRBD1. V shed 2 bases and J 8 bases; nucleotides not matched to a gene: 4. Germline V gene data show CDR1 as LGHDT and CDR2 as YNNKEL (reference sequence). This CDR3 contains 13 residues. This CDR3 reads CASSQQGAWGYTF. The CDR3, as DNA: TGTGCCAGCAGCCAACAGGGGGCGTGGGGCTACACCTTC.

Concerning this clonotype: This may come from a read error, since a much larger clone is one base off. CDR3 nucleotides: TGTGCCAGCAGTCCAGCAGTAGTGGCACCCGGGGAGCTGTTTTTT. Residues: CASSPAVVAPGELFF. The V gene is TRBV12-3 or TRBV12-4, the J gene TRBJ2-2; D ambiguous. The CDR3 runs 15 residues. Trimming removed 5 bases from V and 6 bases from J, with 16 bases in between.

On this clonotype: A read error may explain this, as a much larger clone is one base away. This chain joins TRBV7-9 and TRBJ2-3, with a weak D call TRBD1 (5 bases). Looked up from germline, CDR1 is SEHNR and CDR2 is FQNEAQ (reference sequence). Trimming removed 7 bases from V and 7 bases from J, with 12 bases in between. CDR3 length equals 12 residues. The CDR3 bases are TGTGCCAGCAACCCCCAGGGAAATACGCAGTATTTT. It specifies CASNPQGNTQYF.

This clonotype was recorded at least ten times. The genes are TRBV19 and TRBJ1-1; TRBD1 matches at 12 bases. This CDR3 is 14 amino acids long. Trimming at V came to 10 bases and at J to 11 bases, leaving 14 bases not matched to a gene. Germline CDR1 LNHDA, CDR2 SQIVND (reference sequence). CDR3 residues: CATQPGQGALQAFF. The CDR3 bases are TGTGCCACCCAACCGGGACAGGGGGCATTGCAGGCTTTCTTT. The whole variable domain, remainder taken from reference TRBV19 and TRBJ1-1, is DGGITQSPKYLFRKEGQNVTLSCEQNLNHDAMYWYRQDPGQGLRLIYYSQIVNDFQKGDIAEGYSVSREKKESFPLTVTSAQKNPTAFYLCATQPGQGALQAFFGQGTRLTVV.

On this clonotype itself: Sequence at one end of the junction differs from germline and may be a read error. This chain uses TRBV4-3 with TRBJ2-7; no definite D call. CDR3 length: 13 amino acids. Germline values: CDR1 LGHNA, CDR2 YSLEER. As DNA, the CDR3 is TGCGCCCGCAGCCAAGATCGCGGTAACGCGCAGTACTTC. It is translated as CARSQDRGNAQYF.

Ten or more counts support this clonotype. This chain links TRBV28 with TRBJ2-1; TRBD2 agrees at 8 bases. The CDR3 consists of 15 residues. V shed 3 bases, J shed 4 bases, and the junction held 5 bases outside the gene matches. The germline V gene encodes CDR1 MDHEN and CDR2 SYDVKM. As DNA, the CDR3 is TGTGCCAGCAGTTTCCGGGAGGGCCGGTACAATGAGCAGTTCTTC. Translated: CASSFREGRYNEQFF. Filled out from reference TRBV28 and TRBJ2-1, the complete variable domain reads DVKVTQSSRYLVKRTGEKVFLECVQDMDHENMFWYRQDPGLGLRLIYFSYDVKMKEKGDIPEGYSVSREKKERFSLILESASTNQTSMYLCASSFREGRYNEQFFGPGTRLTVL.

There are many counts of this clonotype. The chain combines TRBV11-2 with TRBJ2-3, with D tentatively TRBD2 (6 bases). This CDR3 spans 14 amino acids. V lost 5 bases and J lost 2, with 11 bases in between. Looked up from germline, CDR1 is SGHAT and CDR2 is FQNNGV. For the CDR3, the DNA is TGTGCCAGCAGCCGGGACTCAGTCACAGATACGCAGTATTTT. As protein: CASSRDSVTDTQYF.

Remarks on this clonotype: This may be a read error, as it is one base from a much larger clone. The chain carries TRBV7-9 and TRBJ1-4; D call uncertain. CDR3 size: 15 residues. Germline values: CDR1 SEHNR, CDR2 FQNEAQ (reference sequence). CDR3 sequence: CARRPPLRENEKLFF. CDR3 DNA sequence: TGTGCCCGCAGACCGCCCCTCCGGGAGAATGAAAAACTGTTTTTT. Complete variable domain (other parts from reference TRBV7-9 and TRBJ1-4): DTGVSQNPRHKITKRGQNVTFRCDPISEHNRLYWYRQTLGQGPEFLTYFQNEAQLEKSRLLSDRFSAERPKGSFSTLEIQRTEQGDSAMYLCARRPPLRENEKLFFGSGTQLSVL.

Only a few counts were recorded for this clonotype. The genes are TRBV7-9 and TRBJ2-7; D gene unclear. The CDR3 runs 14 residues. Trimming pared 0 bases from V and 0 bases from J, leaving 6 bases between. Germline-derived CDR1 and CDR2 are SEHNR and FQNEAQ (reference sequence). DNA for the CDR3: TGTGCCAGCAGCTTAGCCCTCAGCTCCTACGAGCAGTACTTC. Residues: CASSLALSSYEQYF.

This clonotype was picked up a small number of times. The rearrangement uses TRBV7-2 and TRBJ2-3; TRBD2 matches 10 bases. There are 14 residues in the CDR3. V dropped 5 bases and J dropped 6; count of bases not matched to a gene: 5. Germline-derived CDR1 and CDR2 are SGHTA and FQGNSA. CDR3 sequence: CASSLGLAVDTQYF. The CDR3 DNA sequence: TGTGCCAGCAGCCTCGGACTAGCGGTGGATACGCAGTATTTT. Full variable domain (rest looked up from reference TRBV7-2 and TRBJ2-3): GAGVSQSPSNKVTEKGKDVELRCDPISGHTALYWYRQSLGQGLEFLIYFQGNSAPDKSGLPSDRFSAERTGGSVSTLTIQRTQQEDSAVYLCASSLGLAVDTQYFGPGTRLTVL.

The chain links TRBV12-3 or TRBV12-4 to TRBJ1-1, with D possibly matching TRBD1 (6 bases). This CDR3 contains 13 residues. The ends were cut back, 4 bases at V and 0 bases at J, with 6 bases in the middle. CDR3 region: CASSYRVNTEAFF. The CDR3 bases are TGTGCCAGCAGTTACAGGGTGAACACTGAAGCTTTCTTT.

The chain carries TRBV12-3 or TRBV12-4 and TRBJ2-5, with 9 bases aligning to TRBD1. The CDR3 has 13 residues. The trim removed 6 bases at V and 7 bases at J, leaving 6 bases unmatched. CDR3 nucleotides: TGTGCCAGCAGGGGACAGGGTTTAGGGACCCAGTACTTC. Its protein is CASRGQGLGTQYF.

This chain uses TRBV30 with TRBJ2-5; D not certain. The CDR3 loop spans 13 amino acids. V gave up 6 bases and J gave up 5 bases, with 16 bases separating them. The germline gives CDR1 GTSNPN, CDR2 SVGIG (reference sequence). In nucleotides, the CDR3 is TGTGCCTGCAGTTCTGGGTTTCGGGAGACCCAGTACTTC. Translated: CACSSGFRETQYF.

This clonotype was seen a few times. The rearrangement uses TRBV6-5 and TRBJ2-7; perhaps TRBD2 as D (5 bases). Trimming shortened V by 5 bases and J by 2 bases, and 13 bases separated the two germline ends. The CDR3 length is 14 residues. In germline, CDR1 is MNHEY, CDR2 SVGAGI. This chain's CDR3 is CASSTPGWPYEQYF. The CDR3 DNA is TGTGCCAGCAGTACCCCGGGGTGGCCCTACGAGCAGTACTTC.

This clonotype came up a few times. In DNA form, the CDR3 reads TGTGCCAGCAGTTACGGGACTAGCGGGAGGAATGAGCAGTTCTTC. This gives the protein CASSYGTSGRNEQFF. V and J are TRBV13 and TRBJ2-1; 15 nucleotides line up with TRBD2. V shed 6 bases, J shed 7 bases, and the junction held 4 bases outside the gene matches. The germline V gene has CDR1 PRHDT and CDR2 FYEKMQ (reference sequence). CDR3 length equals 15 residues.

The chain carries TRBV4-3 and TRBJ2-2; D gene ambiguous. This CDR3 has 14 amino acids. Germline values: CDR1 LGHNA, CDR2 YSLEER. The germline V and J ends were trimmed by 1 base and 6 bases, with 9 bases remaining between them. The CDR3 loop reads CASSQGSVAGELFF. CDR3 nucleotide sequence: TGCGCCAGCAGCCAAGGGTCAGTGGCCGGGGAGCTGTTTTTT.

Details on this clonotype: A much larger clone sits a single nucleotide away, making a read error possible. The rearrangement joins TRBV30 to TRBJ2-1; D might be TRBD2 (6 bases). Germline CDR1 and CDR2: GTSNPN and SVGIG (reference sequence). Trimming cost V 5 bases and J 2 bases, with 13 bases left between them. The length of the CDR3 is 14 residues. CDR3 nucleotide sequence: TGTGCCTGGGGTCAACCGGGGGCCTACAATGAGCAGTTCTTC. Its translation: CAWGQPGAYNEQFF. The complete variable domain, with remaining parts taken from reference TRBV30 and TRBJ2-1, reads SQTIHQWPATLVQPVGSPLSLECTVEGTSNPNLYWYRQAAGRGLQLLFYSVGIGQISSEVPQNLSASRPQDRQFILSSKKLLLSDSGFYLCAWGQPGAYNEQFFGPGTRLTVL.